The sequence of this T cell receptor beta chain was determined in a study of long-term antiretroviral therapy in people with HIV. Study-wide points: Even long-term ART left TRB diversity below transplant donor controls, despite gains. At every time point, clones expanded before ART dominated the repertoire.

An immunoSEQ assay, version v3.0, was performed at survey level. TCRdb keeps only in-frame clones here, not all; method: immunoSEQ multiplex PCR. There are about 17,000 clones in the sample; roughly 80% occur only once, and around 15% lies in the top ten. The CDR3 totals 12 residues. Germline lookup yields CDR1 SGHDN and CDR2 FVKESK. V lost 1 base and J 10 bases, leaving 7 bases between the germline ends. Samples held roughly 0.95-10 million cryopreserved PBMC before DNA extraction. Concerning this clone itself: Its antigen is unknown.

This chain links TRBV14 with TRBJ1-4; D perhaps matches TRBD1 (5 bases). This material consisted of unsorted PBMCs, taken around 2.2 years before starting antiretroviral therapy. The TCR originated in a man between 25 and 39 years old with HIV. The CDR3 reads CASSQGGGKLFF. CDR3 DNA: TGTGCCAGCAGCCAAGGGGGGGGAAAACTGTTTTTT.